This T cell receptor (beta chain) was found in a study of shared clonotypes between healthy human individuals. The length of the CDR3 is 16 residues. Per germline, CDR1 SGHRS and CDR2 YFSETQ. The ends were cut back, 0 bases at V and 1 base at J, with 12 bases in the middle. The method was immunoSEQ multiplex PCR; TCRdb's version includes in-frame clones alone and lacks a portion of them. The profile covers about 2.3 million clones, with approximately 95% appearing a single time and around 0.4% taken by the ten largest. Sequencing was done on a sample of naive CD4+ T cells from PBMCs. This sample's subset: CD45RA+ positively selected. The source is a man between 18 and 35 years old in good health. Some clones in this sample may be carry-over from other donors' samples. The chain joins TRBV5-1 to TRBJ2-3; D is tentatively TRBD1 or TRBD2 (5 bases each). CDR3 DNA sequence: TGCGCCAGCAGCTTGGATTGGGACCCTGGCACAGATACGCAGTATTTT. Translation: CASSLDWDPGTDTQYF.